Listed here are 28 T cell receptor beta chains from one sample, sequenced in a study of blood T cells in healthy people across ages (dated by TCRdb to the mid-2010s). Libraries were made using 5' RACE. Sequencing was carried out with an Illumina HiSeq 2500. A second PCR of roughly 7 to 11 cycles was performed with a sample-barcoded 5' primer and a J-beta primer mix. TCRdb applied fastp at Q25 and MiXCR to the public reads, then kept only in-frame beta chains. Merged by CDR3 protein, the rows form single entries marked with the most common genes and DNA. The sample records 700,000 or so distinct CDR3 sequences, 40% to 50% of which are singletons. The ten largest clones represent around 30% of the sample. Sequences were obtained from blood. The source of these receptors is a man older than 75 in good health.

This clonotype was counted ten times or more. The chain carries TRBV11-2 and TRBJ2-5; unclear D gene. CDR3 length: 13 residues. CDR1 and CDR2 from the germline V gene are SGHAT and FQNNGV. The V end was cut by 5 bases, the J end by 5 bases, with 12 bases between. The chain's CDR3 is CASSPTGDETQYF. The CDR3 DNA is TGTGCCAGCAGCCCAACTGGAGACGAGACCCAGTACTTC.

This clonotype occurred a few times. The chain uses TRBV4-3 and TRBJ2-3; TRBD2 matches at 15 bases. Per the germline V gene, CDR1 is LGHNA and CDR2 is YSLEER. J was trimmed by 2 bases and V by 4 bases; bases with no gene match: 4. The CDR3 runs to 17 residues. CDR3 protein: CASSPGLAGGLTDTQYF. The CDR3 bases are TGCGCCAGCAGCCCCGGACTAGCGGGGGGGCTCACAGATACGCAGTATTTT.

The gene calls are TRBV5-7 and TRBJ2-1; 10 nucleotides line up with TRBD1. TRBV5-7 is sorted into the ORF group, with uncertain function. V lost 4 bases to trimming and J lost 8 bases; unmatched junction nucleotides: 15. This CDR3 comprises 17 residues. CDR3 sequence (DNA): TGTGCCAGCAGCCCCCTTTGGAGACAGGGGGCAAGGTATGAGCAGTTCTTC. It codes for CASSPLWRQGARYEQFF.

The CDR3 DNA reads TGTGCCAGCAGTAAACAGGGGGCGAGAGATCAGCCCCAGCATTTT. This translates into CASSKQGARDQPQHF. This chain uses TRBV2 with TRBJ1-5; 9 bases are a match to TRBD1. This CDR3 spans 15 amino acids. Per the germline V gene, CDR1 is SNHLY and CDR2 is FYNNEI. After removal of 5 bases from V and 5 bases from J, the junction contained 7 bases not matched to a gene.

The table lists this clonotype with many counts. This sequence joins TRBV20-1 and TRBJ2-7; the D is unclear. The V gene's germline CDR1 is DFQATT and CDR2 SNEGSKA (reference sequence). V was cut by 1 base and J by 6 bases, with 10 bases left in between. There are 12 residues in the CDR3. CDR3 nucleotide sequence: TGCAGTGCTAGAGCCCAGTGGGGCGAGCAGTACTTC. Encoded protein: CSARAQWGEQYF.

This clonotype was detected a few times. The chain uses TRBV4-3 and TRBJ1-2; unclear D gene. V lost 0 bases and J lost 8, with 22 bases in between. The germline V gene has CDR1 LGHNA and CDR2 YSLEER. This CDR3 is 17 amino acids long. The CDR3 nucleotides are TGCGCCAGCAGCCAAGATATTGGCGAGTATGCCATTCGGGGCTACACCTTC. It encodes CASSQDIGEYAIRGYTF.

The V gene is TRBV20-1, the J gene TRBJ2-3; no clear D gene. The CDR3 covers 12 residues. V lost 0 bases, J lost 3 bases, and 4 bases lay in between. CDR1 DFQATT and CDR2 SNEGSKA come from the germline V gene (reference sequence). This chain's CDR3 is CSAREFTDTQYF. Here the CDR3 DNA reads TGCAGTGCTAGAGAGTTTACAGATACGCAGTATTTT.

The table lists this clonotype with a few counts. CDR3 DNA: TGCAGCGTTGAAGATCCCAGCACAGATACGCAGTATTTT. This sequence encodes CSVEDPSTDTQYF. This chain connects TRBV29-1 to TRBJ2-3; D remains ambiguous. V was trimmed by 0 bases and J by 0 bases, leaving 4 bases between them. The V gene's germline CDR1 is SQVTM and CDR2 ANQGSEA. The CDR3 sequence is 13 residues long.

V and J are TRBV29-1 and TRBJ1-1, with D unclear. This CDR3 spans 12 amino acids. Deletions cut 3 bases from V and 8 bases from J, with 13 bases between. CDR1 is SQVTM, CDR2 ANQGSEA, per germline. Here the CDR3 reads CSVDPRSREAFF. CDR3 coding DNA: TGCAGCGTTGACCCCAGGAGCCGGGAAGCTTTCTTT.

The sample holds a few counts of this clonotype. As DNA, the CDR3 is TGTGCCAGCAGTTTAATTGGAGGACAGGTTTATGGCTACACCTTC. It is translated as CASSLIGGQVYGYTF. The J gene is TRBJ1-2, the V gene TRBV28, with TRBD1 matching 7 bases. There are 15 residues in the CDR3. The J segment lost 5 bases and the V segment lost 2 bases, leaving 8 bases of the junction unmatched. Per germline, CDR1 MDHEN and CDR2 SYDVKM.

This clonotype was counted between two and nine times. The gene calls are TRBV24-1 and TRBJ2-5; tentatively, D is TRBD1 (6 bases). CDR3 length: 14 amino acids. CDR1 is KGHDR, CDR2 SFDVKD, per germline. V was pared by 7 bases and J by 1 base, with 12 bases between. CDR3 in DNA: TGTGCCACCAGCACAACAGGGCCCCAAGAGACCCAGTACTTC. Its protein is CATSTTGPQETQYF.

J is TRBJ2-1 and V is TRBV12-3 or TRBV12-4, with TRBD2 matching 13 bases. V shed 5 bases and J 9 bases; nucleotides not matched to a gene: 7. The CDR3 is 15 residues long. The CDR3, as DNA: TGTGCCAGCAGTCCAACTAGCGGGGGGGCTTCTGAGCAGTTCTTC. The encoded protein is CASSPTSGGASEQFF.

CDR3 nucleotide sequence: TGTGCCAGCGGCCAGTCGGGCACTGAAGCTTTCTTT. This sequence encodes CASGQSGTEAFF. This sequence joins TRBV28 and TRBJ1-1, with no clear D. The V gene's germline CDR1 is MDHEN and CDR2 SYDVKM. The CDR3 loop spans 12 amino acids. The ends were cut back, 8 bases at V and 4 bases at J, with 11 bases in the middle.

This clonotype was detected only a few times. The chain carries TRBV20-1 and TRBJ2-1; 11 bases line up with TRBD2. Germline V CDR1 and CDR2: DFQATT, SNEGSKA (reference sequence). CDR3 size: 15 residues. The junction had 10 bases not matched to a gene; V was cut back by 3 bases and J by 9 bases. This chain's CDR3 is CSARGVAGGFTEQFF. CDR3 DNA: TGCAGTGCTAGGGGTGTAGCGGGAGGGTTCACTGAGCAGTTCTTC.

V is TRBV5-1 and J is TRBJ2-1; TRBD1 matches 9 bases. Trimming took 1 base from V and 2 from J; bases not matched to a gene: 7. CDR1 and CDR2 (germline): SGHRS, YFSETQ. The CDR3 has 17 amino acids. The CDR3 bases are TGCGCCAGCAGCTTGTCCACCGGGACAGGGACCTACAATGAGCAGTTCTTC. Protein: CASSLSTGTGTYNEQFF.

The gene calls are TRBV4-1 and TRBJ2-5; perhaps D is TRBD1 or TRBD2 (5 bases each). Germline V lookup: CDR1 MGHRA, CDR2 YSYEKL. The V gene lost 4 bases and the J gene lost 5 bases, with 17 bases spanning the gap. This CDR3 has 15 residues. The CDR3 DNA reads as TGCGCCAGCAGCCTTCAAGAGGGGAGTATTGAGACCCAGTACTTC. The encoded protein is CASSLQEGSIETQYF.

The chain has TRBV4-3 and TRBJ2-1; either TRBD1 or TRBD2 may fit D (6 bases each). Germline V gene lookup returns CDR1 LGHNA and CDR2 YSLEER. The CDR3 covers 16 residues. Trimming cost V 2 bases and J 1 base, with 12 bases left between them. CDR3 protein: CASSQSQGTSYNEQFF. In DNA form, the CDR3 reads TGCGCCAGCAGCCAATCCCAGGGGACTTCCTACAATGAGCAGTTCTTC.

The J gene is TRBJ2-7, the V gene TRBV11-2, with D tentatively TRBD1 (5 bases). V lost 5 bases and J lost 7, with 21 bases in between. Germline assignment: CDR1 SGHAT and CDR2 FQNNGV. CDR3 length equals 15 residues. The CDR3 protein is CASSLRQSSYNEQYF. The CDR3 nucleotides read TGTGCCAGCAGCCTTAGACAGTCCTCCTACAATGAGCAGTACTTC.

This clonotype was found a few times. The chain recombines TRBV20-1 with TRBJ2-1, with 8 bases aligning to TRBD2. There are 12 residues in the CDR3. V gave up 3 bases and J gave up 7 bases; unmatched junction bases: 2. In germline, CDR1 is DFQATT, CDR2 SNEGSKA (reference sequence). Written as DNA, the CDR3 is TGCAGTGCTAGCGGGGGGGCAAATGAGCAGTTCTTC. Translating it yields CSASGGANEQFF.

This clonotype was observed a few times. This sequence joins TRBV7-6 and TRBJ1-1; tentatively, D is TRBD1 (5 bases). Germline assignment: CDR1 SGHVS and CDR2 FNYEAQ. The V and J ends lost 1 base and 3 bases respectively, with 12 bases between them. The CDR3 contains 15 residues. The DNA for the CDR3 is TGTGCCAGCAGCTTAGTGGGGGTTGTGGACACTGAAGCTTTCTTT. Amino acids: CASSLVGVVDTEAFF.

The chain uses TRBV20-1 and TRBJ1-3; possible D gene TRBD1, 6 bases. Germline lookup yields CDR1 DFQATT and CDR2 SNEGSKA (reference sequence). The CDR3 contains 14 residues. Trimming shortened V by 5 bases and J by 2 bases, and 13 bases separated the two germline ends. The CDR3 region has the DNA TGCAGTGCTTCCCACGGGACACCTGGAAACACCATATATTTT. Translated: CSASHGTPGNTIYF.

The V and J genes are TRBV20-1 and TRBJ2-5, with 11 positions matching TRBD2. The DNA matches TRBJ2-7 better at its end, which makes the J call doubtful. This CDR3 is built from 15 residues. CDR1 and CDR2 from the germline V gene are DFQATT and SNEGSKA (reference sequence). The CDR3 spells CSAIGNSGRAVEQYF. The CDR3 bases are TGCAGTGCTATTGGGAATAGCGGGAGGGCCGTCGAGCAGTACTTC.

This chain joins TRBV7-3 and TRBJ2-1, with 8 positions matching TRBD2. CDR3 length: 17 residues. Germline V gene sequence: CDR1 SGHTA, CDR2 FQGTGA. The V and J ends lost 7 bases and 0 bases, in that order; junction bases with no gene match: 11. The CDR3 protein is CASTPLLADSSYNEQFF. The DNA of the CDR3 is TGTGCCAGCACCCCTTTACTAGCGGACAGCTCCTACAATGAGCAGTTCTTC. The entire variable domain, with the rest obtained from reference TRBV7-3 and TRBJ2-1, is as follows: GAGVSQTPSNKVTEKGKYVELRCDPISGHTALYWYRQSLGQGPEFLIYFQGTGAADDSGLPNDRFFAVRPEGSVSTLKIQRTERGDSAVYLCASTPLLADSSYNEQFFGPGTRLTVL.

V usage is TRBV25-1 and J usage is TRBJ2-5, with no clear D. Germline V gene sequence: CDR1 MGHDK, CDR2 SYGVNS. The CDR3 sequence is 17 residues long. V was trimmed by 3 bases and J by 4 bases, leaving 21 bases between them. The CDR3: CASSEKKVAGSGETQYF. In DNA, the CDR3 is TGTGCCAGCAGTGAGAAGAAGGTAGCCGGGTCTGGAGAGACCCAGTACTTC.

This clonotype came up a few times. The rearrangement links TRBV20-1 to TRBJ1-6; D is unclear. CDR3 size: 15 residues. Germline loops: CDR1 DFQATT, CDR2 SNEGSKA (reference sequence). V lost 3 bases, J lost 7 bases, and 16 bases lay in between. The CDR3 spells CSARGPNPGNSPLHF. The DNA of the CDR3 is TGCAGTGCTAGGGGCCCCAATCCTGGGAATTCACCCCTCCACTTT.

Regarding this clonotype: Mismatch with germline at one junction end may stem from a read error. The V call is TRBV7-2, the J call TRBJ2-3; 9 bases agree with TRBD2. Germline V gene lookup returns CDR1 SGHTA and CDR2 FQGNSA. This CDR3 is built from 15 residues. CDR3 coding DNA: TGTGCCAGCAGCTCGGAGCTAGCGGGAACAGATACGCGGTATTTT. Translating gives CASSSELAGTDTRYF.

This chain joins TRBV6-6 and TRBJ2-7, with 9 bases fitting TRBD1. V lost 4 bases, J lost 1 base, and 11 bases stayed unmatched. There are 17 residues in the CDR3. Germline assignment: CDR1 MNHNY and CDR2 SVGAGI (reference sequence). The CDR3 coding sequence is TGTGCCAGCAGTTCCCCCTTTACAGGGGGCGTTTCCTACGAGCAGTACTTC. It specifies CASSSPFTGGVSYEQYF.

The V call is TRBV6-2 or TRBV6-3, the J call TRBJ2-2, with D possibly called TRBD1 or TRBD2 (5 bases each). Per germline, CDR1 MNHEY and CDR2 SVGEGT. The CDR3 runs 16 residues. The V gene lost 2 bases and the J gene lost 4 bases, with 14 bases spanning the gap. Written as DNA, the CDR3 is TGTGCCAGCAGTTACGAGACGGGGCGGCCCACCGGGGAGCTGTTTTTT. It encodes CASSYETGRPTGELFF.